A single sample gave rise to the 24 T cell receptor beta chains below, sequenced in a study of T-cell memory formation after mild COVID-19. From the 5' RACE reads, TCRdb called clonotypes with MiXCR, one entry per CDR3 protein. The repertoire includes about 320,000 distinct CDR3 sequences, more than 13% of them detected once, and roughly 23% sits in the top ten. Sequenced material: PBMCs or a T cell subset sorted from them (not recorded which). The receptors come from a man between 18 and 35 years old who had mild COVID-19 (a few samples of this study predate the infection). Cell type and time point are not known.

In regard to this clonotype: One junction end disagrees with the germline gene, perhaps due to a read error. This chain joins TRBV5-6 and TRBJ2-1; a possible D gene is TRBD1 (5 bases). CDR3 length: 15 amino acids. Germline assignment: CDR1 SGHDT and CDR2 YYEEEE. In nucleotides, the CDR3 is TGTGCCAGCAGCTTTTTCCCCCCAGGGAACAATGAGCAGTTATTC. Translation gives CASSFFPPGNNEQLF.

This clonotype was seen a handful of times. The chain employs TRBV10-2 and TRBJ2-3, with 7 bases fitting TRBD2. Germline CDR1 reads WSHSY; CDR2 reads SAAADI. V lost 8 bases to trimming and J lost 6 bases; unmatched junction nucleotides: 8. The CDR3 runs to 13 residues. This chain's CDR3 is CASLSSGADTQYF. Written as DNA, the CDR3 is TGCGCCAGCCTTTCTAGCGGCGCGGATACGCAGTATTTT.

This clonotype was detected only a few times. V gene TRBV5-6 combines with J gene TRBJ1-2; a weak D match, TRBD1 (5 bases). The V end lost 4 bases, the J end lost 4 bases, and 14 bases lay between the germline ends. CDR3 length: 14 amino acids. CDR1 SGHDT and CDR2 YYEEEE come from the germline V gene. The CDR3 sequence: CASSPPDSLYGYTF. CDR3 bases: TGTGCCAGCAGCCCTCCTGACAGCCTCTATGGCTACACCTTC.

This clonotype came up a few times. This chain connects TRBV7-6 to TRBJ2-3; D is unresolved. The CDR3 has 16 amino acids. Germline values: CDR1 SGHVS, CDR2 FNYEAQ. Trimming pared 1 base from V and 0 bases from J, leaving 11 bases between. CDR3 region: CASSLEGSTSTDTQYF. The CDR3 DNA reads TGTGCCAGCAGCTTAGAGGGTAGCACAAGCACAGATACGCAGTATTTT. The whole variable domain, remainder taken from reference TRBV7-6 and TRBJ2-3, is GAGVSQSPRYKVTKRGQDVALRCDPISGHVSLYWYRQALGQGPEFLTYFNYEAQQDKSGLPNDRFSAERPEGSISTLTIQRTEQRDSAMYRCASSLEGSTSTDTQYFGPGTRLTVL.

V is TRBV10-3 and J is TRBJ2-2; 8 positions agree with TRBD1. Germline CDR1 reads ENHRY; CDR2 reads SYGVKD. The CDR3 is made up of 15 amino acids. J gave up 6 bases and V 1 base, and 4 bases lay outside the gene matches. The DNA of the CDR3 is TGTGCCATCAGTGAGTTCCGGACAGGGTCCGGGGAGCTGTTTTTT. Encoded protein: CAISEFRTGSGELFF.

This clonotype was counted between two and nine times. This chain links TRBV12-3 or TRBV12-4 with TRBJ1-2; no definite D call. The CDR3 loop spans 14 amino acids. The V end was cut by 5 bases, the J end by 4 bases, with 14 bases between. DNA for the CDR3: TGTGCCAGCAGTCAGGACCTGGTTCGCTATGGCTACACCTTC. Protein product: CASSQDLVRYGYTF.

This CDR3 reads CASSLGGPDYEQYV. Written as DNA, the CDR3 is TGTGCCAGCAGTTTGGGAGGTCCTGATTACGAGCAGTACGTC. The V call is TRBV12-3 or TRBV12-4, the J call TRBJ2-7; perhaps TRBD2 as D (6 bases). This CDR3 region has 14 residues. The germline V and J ends were trimmed by 3 bases and 4 bases, with 13 bases remaining between them.

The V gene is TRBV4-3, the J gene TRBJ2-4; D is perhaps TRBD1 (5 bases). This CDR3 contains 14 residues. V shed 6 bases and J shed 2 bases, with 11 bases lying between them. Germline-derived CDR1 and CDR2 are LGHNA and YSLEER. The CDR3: CASRPGLSKNIQYF. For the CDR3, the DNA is TGCGCCAGCAGACCAGGGTTGTCCAAAAACATTCAGTACTTC.

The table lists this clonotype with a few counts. CDR3 sequence: CASSSGDRGHTGELFF. CDR3 nucleotides: TGTGCCAGCAGCTCAGGGGACAGGGGTCACACCGGGGAGCTGTTTTTT. The chain recombines TRBV7-2 with TRBJ2-2; 10 nucleotides align to TRBD1. The CDR3 sequence is 16 residues long. The J segment lost 3 bases and the V segment lost 4 bases, leaving 5 bases of the junction unmatched. The germline V gene has CDR1 SGHTA and CDR2 FQGNSA.

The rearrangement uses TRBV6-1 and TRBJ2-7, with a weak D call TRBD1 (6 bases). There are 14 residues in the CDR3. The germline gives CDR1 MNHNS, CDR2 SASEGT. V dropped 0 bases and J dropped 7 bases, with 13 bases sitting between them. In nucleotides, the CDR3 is TGTGCCAGCAGTGAAGCCACCATAGGGGGAGAGCAGTACGTC. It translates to CASSEATIGGEQYV.

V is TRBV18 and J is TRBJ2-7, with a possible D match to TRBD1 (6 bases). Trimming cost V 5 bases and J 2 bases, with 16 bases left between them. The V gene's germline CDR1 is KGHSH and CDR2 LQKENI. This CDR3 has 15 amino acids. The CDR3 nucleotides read TGTGCCAGCTCAGAACGGCTGGACAGTCCCTACGAGCAGTACTTC. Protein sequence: CASSERLDSPYEQYF.

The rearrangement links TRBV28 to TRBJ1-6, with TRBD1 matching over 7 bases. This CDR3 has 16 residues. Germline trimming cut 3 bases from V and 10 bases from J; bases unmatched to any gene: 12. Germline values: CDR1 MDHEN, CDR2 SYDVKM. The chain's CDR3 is CASSFRTGRVSSPLHF. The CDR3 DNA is TGTGCCAGCAGTTTCCGGACAGGCAGGGTCAGCTCACCCCTCCACTTT.

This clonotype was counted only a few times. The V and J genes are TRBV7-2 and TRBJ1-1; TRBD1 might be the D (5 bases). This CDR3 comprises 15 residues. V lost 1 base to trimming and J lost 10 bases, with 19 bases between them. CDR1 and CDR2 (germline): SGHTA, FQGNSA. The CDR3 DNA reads TGTGCCAGCAGCTTAGAATTGGGGCCGACCAGACGAGCTTTCTTT. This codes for CASSLELGPTRRAFF.

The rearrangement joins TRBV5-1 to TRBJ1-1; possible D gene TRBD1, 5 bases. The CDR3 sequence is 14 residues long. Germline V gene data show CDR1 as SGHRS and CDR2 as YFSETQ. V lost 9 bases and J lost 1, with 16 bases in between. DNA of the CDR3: TGCGCCACCGGGGGGGTGTCGGCGAACACTGAAGCTTTCTTT. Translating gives CATGGVSANTEAFF.

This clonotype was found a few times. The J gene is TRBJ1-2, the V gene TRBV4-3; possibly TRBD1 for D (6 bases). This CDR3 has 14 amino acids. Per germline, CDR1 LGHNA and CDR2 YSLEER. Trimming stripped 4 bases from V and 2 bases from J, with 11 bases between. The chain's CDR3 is CASSLDRSNYGYTF. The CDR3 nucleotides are TGCGCCAGCAGCCTTGACAGGTCAAACTATGGCTACACCTTC.

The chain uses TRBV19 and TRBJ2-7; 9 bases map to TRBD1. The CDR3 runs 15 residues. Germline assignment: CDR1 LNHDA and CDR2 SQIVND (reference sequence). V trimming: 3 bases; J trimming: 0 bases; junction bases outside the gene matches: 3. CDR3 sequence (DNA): TGTGCCAGTAGTATCGGGGACAGGGTCTCCTACGAGCAGTACTTC. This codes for CASSIGDRVSYEQYF. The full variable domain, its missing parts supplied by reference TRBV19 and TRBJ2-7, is DGGITQSPKYLFRKEGQNVTLSCEQNLNHDAMYWYRQDPGQGLRLIYYSQIVNDFQKGDIAEGYSVSREKKESFPLTVTSAQKNPTAFYLCASSIGDRVSYEQYFGPGTRLTVT.

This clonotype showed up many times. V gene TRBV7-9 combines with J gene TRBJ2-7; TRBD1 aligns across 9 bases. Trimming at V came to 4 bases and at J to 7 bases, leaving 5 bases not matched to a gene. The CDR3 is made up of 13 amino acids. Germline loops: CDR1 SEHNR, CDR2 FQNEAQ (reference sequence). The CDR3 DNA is TGTGCCAGCAGCTCCTGGACAGGGGAGGAGCAGTACTTC. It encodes CASSSWTGEEQYF. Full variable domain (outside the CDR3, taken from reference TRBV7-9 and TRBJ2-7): DTGVSQNPRHKITKRGQNVTFRCDPISEHNRLYWYRQTLGQGPEFLTYFQNEAQLEKSRLLSDRFSAERPKGSFSTLEIQRTEQGDSAMYLCASSSWTGEEQYFGPGTRLTVT.

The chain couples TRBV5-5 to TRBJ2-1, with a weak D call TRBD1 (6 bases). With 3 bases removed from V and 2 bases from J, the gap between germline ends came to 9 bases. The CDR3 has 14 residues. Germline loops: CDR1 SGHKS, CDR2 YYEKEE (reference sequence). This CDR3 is CASSSRTAYNEQFF. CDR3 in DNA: TGTGCCAGCAGCTCACGGACAGCCTACAATGAGCAGTTCTTC.

The CDR3 region is CASSVGRGNTGELFF. The DNA of the CDR3 is TGTGCCAGCAGCGTCGGCAGGGGGAACACCGGGGAGCTGTTTTTT. This rearrangement joins TRBV9 to TRBJ2-2, with D possibly being TRBD1 (6 bases). CDR3 length: 15 amino acids. The V end was cut by 2 bases, the J end by 1 base, with 9 bases between. CDR1 and CDR2 (germline): SGDLS, YYNGEE.

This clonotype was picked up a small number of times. In DNA form, the CDR3 reads TGTGCCAGCAGCGTAGATTTCAATTCACCCCTCCACTTT. Translating gives CASSVDFNSPLHF. The chain uses TRBV9 and TRBJ1-6; D is uncertain. Germline loops: CDR1 SGDLS, CDR2 YYNGEE. With 0 bases removed from V and 7 bases from J, the gap between germline ends came to 5 bases. This CDR3 has 13 amino acids.

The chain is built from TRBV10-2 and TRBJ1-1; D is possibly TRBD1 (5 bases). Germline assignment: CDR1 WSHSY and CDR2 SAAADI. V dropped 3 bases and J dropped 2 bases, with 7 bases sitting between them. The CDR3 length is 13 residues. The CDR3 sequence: CASSDTGNTEAFF. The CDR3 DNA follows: TGCGCCAGCAGTGATACAGGCAACACTGAAGCTTTCTTT.

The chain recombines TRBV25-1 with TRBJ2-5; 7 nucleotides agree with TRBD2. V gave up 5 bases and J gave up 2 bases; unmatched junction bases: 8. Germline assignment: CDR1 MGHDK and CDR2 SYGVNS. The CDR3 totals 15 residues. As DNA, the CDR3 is TGTGCCAGCAGTAATACGGGACTAAAACAAGAGACCCAGTACTTC. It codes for CASSNTGLKQETQYF.

The CDR3 DNA sequence: TGTGCCAGCAGAGCTTGGGGATCTGGCTACACCTTC. This gives the protein CASRAWGSGYTF. The rearrangement links TRBV12-3 or TRBV12-4 to TRBJ1-2; the D is unclear. CDR3 size: 12 residues. The V end was cut by 6 bases, the J end by 7 bases, with 12 bases between.

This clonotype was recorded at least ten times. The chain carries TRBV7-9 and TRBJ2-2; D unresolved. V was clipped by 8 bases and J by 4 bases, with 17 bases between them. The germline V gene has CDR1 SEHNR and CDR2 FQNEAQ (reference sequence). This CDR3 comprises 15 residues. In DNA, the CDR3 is TGTGCCAGCCGATCAGCGTGGGAATTCACCGGGGAGCTGTTTTTT. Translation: CASRSAWEFTGELFF.